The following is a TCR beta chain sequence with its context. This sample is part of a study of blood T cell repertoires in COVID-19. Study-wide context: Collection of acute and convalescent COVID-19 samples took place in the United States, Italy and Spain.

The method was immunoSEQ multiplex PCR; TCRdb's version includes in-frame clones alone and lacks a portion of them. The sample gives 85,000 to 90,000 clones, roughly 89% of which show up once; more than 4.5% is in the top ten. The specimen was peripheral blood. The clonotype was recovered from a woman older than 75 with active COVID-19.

The CDR3 nucleotides are TGTGCCAGCAGCTCCTACCTAGCGGGAGGGCGGGAGACCCAGTACTTC. Protein product: CASSSYLAGGRETQYF. The chain employs TRBV7-8 and TRBJ2-5; 12 positions agree with TRBD2. Germline loops: CDR1 SGHVS, CDR2 FQNEAQ. J gave up 5 bases and V 4 bases, and 8 bases lay outside the gene matches. The CDR3 runs 16 residues.